This T cell receptor (beta chain) was retrieved from a study of Tregs in tolerant kidney transplant recipients. About the study: The nonmyeloablative bone marrow transplants came from related graft donors, with transient mixed chimerism.

CDR1 and CDR2 from the germline V gene are SEHNR and FQNEAQ (reference sequence). V dropped 1 base and J dropped 10; count of bases not matched to a gene: 6. This CDR3 spans 14 amino acids. Concerning this clone itself: The antigen remains unidentified.

Assay used: immunoSEQ multiplex PCR; TCRdb lists only in-frame clones, some missing. The data contain 50,000 to 80,000 clones, 98% of them seen just once; the ten biggest clones take up nearly 0.35%. Study-level results: This study did not directly address biological reproducibility. Changing PCR primers prevented nucleotide comparison between some patients' samples.

The chain has TRBV7-9 and TRBJ1-1, with 10 bases lining up with TRBD1. This receptor was taken from a human donor who received a combined kidney and bone marrow transplant. This sample comprised Tregs from blood, obtained before the transplant. The CDR3 reads CASSLGQGARRAFF. The CDR3 DNA reads TGTGCCAGCAGCTTAGGACAGGGGGCGCGGAGAGCTTTCTTT.